This record concerns one TCR beta chain sequence. Method: immunoSEQ multiplex PCR; TCRdb's copy keeps in-frame clones and lacks some. The sample has tens of thousands of clones; 80% to 95% are singletons. This record comes from a study of T cell changes during pregnancy in multiple sclerosis. Trimming shortened V by 2 bases and J by 2 bases, and 10 bases separated the two germline ends. The CDR3 is made up of 15 amino acids. Looked up from germline, CDR1 is MNHNS and CDR2 is SASEGT. The material sequenced was peripheral blood, taken in the first trimester of pregnancy. The TCR comes from a female donor with multiple sclerosis, enrolled in a pregnancy study. The J gene is TRBJ1-5, the V gene TRBV6-1; D is unclear. The chain's CDR3 is CASSESAGGNQPQHF. In DNA form, the CDR3 reads TGTGCCAGCAGTGAATCGGCCGGGGGCAATCAGCCCCAGCATTTT.